Shown below are 26 T cell receptor beta chains from a single sample sequenced in a study of blood T cell repertoires in COVID-19. The table came from immunoSEQ multiplex PCR; TCRdb's copy has only in-frame clones and leaves some out. Of 40,000 to 60,000 clones listed, more than 75% are singletons. The sequencing input was peripheral blood. Receptors were obtained from a human donor in a cohort sampled during active COVID-19.

The rearrangement links TRBV6-5 to TRBJ1-2; 7 bases line up with TRBD1. Germline V CDR1 and CDR2: MNHEY, SVGAGI. The CDR3 has 14 amino acids. V gave up 5 bases and J gave up 3 bases; unmatched junction bases: 6. The CDR3: CASSPAQGDYGYTF. The CDR3 nucleotides are TGTGCCAGCAGTCCAGCCCAGGGGGACTATGGCTACACCTTC.

The chain joins TRBV2 to TRBJ1-6; 7 nucleotides align to TRBD1. J lost 7 bases, V lost 2 bases, and 8 bases had no gene match. The CDR3 contains 16 residues. Germline V gene sequence: CDR1 SNHLY, CDR2 FYNNEI. The CDR3 DNA follows: TGTGCCAGCAGTGAACGGCCAGGGGGTGTAAATTCACCCCTCCACTTT. Protein: CASSERPGGVNSPLHF.

This chain joins TRBV20-1 and TRBJ1-2, with no clear D. CDR3 length: 13 residues. CDR1 and CDR2 (germline): DFQATT, SNEGSKA (reference sequence). Trimming took off 3 bases at V and 4 bases at J, with 12 bases between the two ends. CDR3 DNA: TGCAGTGCTAGTCTGGGAGTCAGCTATGGCTACACCTTC. Protein: CSASLGVSYGYTF.

In its sample, this clone was seen a few times. The CDR3 spells CASSTVWSSNQPQHF. The CDR3 region has the DNA TGTGCCAGTAGTACGGTTTGGAGTAGCAATCAGCCCCAGCATTTT. This chain uses TRBV19 with TRBJ1-5; D is uncertain. This CDR3 spans 15 amino acids. Germline CDR1 and CDR2: LNHDA and SQIVND (reference sequence). Between the trimmed V and J ends, which lost 4 bases and 0 bases, there was a span of 10 bases.

V usage is TRBV21-1 and J usage is TRBJ2-3; the D call TRBD2 from the table was never checked on the DNA. TRBV21-1 is labeled a pseudogene. This CDR3 has 22 amino acids. CDR3 amino acids: CASSKGLAGGPWFTAGTDTQYF. CDR3 nucleotide sequence: TGTGCCAGCAGCAAGGGACTAGCGGGAGGCCCCTGGTTCACTGCAGGGACAGATACGCAGTATTTT.

The rearrangement links TRBV9 to TRBJ1-3; D remains unclear. The V and J ends lost 1 base and 0 bases respectively, with 11 bases between them. Germline V CDR1 and CDR2: SGDLS, YYNGEE. This CDR3 is built from 16 residues. CDR3 sequence (DNA): TGTGCCAGCAGCGTACTACCGCCCCCCTCTGGAAACACCATATATTTT. This sequence encodes CASSVLPPPSGNTIYF.

The rearrangement joins TRBV4-3 to TRBJ2-7, with D tentatively TRBD2 (6 bases). This CDR3 has 15 residues. Germline V gene sequence: CDR1 LGHNA, CDR2 YSLEER. Between the trimmed V and J ends, which lost 0 bases and 2 bases, there was a span of 11 bases. CDR3 residues: CASSQERSGAYEQYF. As DNA, the CDR3 is TGCGCCAGCAGCCAAGAGAGATCGGGGGCCTACGAGCAGTACTTC.

V and J are TRBV27 and TRBJ2-5; 9 nucleotides agree with TRBD1. The germline gives CDR1 MNHEY, CDR2 SMNVEV (reference sequence). This CDR3 has 11 amino acids. The J segment lost 7 bases and the V segment lost 8 bases, leaving 2 bases of the junction unmatched. The chain's CDR3 is CASRTGVTQYF. For the CDR3, the DNA is TGTGCCAGCCGGACAGGGGTGACCCAGTACTTC.

This chain joins TRBV11-3 and TRBJ2-1; no reliable D call. The V gene lost 0 bases and the J gene lost 5 bases, with 5 bases spanning the gap. The CDR3 spans 13 residues. Germline CDR1 SGHNT, CDR2 YENEEA. The CDR3 region is CASSLESDNEQFF. For the CDR3, the DNA is TGTGCCAGCAGCTTAGAGTCCGACAATGAGCAGTTCTTC.

The genes are TRBV9 and TRBJ2-3, with 10 bases matching TRBD2. The CDR3 loop spans 14 amino acids. The germline V gene has CDR1 SGDLS and CDR2 YYNGEE. V dropped 0 bases and J dropped 7; count of bases not matched to a gene: 2. The CDR3 DNA reads TGTGCCAGCAGCGTAGCTAGCGGGGGTTATACGCAGTATTTT. This translates into CASSVASGGYTQYF.

The chain carries TRBV18 and TRBJ1-5; possible D gene TRBD1, 5 bases. The CDR3 loop spans 14 amino acids. The V end lost 3 bases, the J end lost 5 bases, and 11 bases lay between the germline ends. Germline CDR1 KGHSH, CDR2 LQKENI. This CDR3 reads CASSPLGGDQPQHF. The CDR3 DNA is TGTGCCAGCTCACCTCTCGGGGGGGATCAGCCCCAGCATTTT.

The V and J genes are TRBV5-1 and TRBJ2-6, with D tentatively TRBD1 (5 bases). The length of the CDR3 is 15 residues. Germline CDR1 and CDR2: SGHRS and YFSETQ. V lost 4 bases and J lost 2, with 10 bases in between. In DNA form, the CDR3 reads TGCGCCAGCAGCCTTCAGGGCGCTGGGGCCAACGTCCTGACTTTC. This gives the protein CASSLQGAGANVLTF.

The chain has TRBV19 and TRBJ1-2; TRBD1 matches at 8 bases. Germline V gene sequence: CDR1 LNHDA, CDR2 SQIVND (reference sequence). V shed 6 bases and J 4 bases; nucleotides not matched to a gene: 7. The CDR3 totals 14 residues. The CDR3 nucleotides are TGTGCCAGTAGCCGGGACAGGAACTCCTATGGCTACACCTTC. Its protein product is CASSRDRNSYGYTF.

The chain joins TRBV15 to TRBJ2-7; D is possibly TRBD1 (6 bases). V lost 3 bases, J lost 2 bases, and 8 bases lay in between. The V gene's germline CDR1 is LNHNV and CDR2 YYDKDF (reference sequence). This CDR3 spans 13 amino acids. CDR3 DNA: TGTGCCACCAGCAGCGGACAGACCTACGAGCAGTACTTC. Protein sequence: CATSSGQTYEQYF.

The rearrangement joins TRBV5-4 to TRBJ2-2; D ambiguous. Deletions cut 4 bases from V and 7 bases from J, with 8 bases between. CDR3 length: 12 amino acids. Looked up from germline, CDR1 is SGHNT and CDR2 is YYREEE (reference sequence). CDR3 DNA sequence: TGTGCCAGCAGCGCGTACAGCGGGGAGCTGTTTTTT. Residues: CASSAYSGELFF.

The chain joins TRBV5-8 to TRBJ2-2; D possibly corresponds to TRBD2 (8 bases). From germline, CDR1 is SGHTS and CDR2 YDEGEE. The CDR3 is 19 amino acids. The V and J ends lost 3 bases and 4 bases respectively, with 25 bases between them. This chain's CDR3 is CASSSREGQPLMSTGELFF. The CDR3 nucleotides are TGTGCCAGCAGCTCCCGGGAGGGACAGCCGTTAATGAGCACCGGGGAGCTGTTTTTT.

This clone has only a few counts. In DNA form, the CDR3 reads TGTGCCAGCAGACTAGCCCGCCCCTACGAGCAGTACTTC. Its protein is CASRLARPYEQYF. The V gene is TRBV6-5, the J gene TRBJ2-7, with D maybe TRBD2 (6 bases). The V and J ends lost 6 bases and 2 bases respectively, with 11 bases between them. The CDR3 consists of 13 residues. Germline CDR1 reads MNHEY; CDR2 reads SVGAGI.

This clone was seen a handful of times. This sequence joins TRBV3-1 (or the pseudogene TRBV3-2) and TRBJ1-6; 7 bases map to TRBD1. CDR1 and CDR2 (germline): LGHDT, YNNKEL (reference sequence). V was pared by 6 bases and J by 5 bases, with 7 bases of the junction left unmatched. The CDR3 totals 15 residues. Here the CDR3 DNA reads TGTGCCAGCAGGGAAGAAACAGGGGATAATTCACCCCTCCACTTT. It is translated as CASREETGDNSPLHF.

The genes are TRBV5-1 and TRBJ2-5, with TRBD2 matching 7 bases. V dropped 4 bases and J dropped 9; count of bases not matched to a gene: 9. The CDR3 contains 13 residues. The germline CDR1 and CDR2 sequences are SGHRS and YFSETQ. CDR3 sequence reads: CASSGGTGRSQYF. For the CDR3, the DNA is TGCGCCAGCAGCGGCGGGACCGGGAGGTCCCAGTACTTC. Full variable domain (outside the CDR3, taken from reference TRBV5-1 and TRBJ2-5): KAGVTQTPRYLIKTRGQQVTLSCSPISGHRSVSWYQQTPGQGLQFLFEYFSETQRNKGNFPGRFSGRQFSNSRSEMNVSTLELGDSALYLCASSGGTGRSQYFGPGTRLLVL.

The chain recombines TRBV19 with TRBJ1-5; D is perhaps TRBD1 (5 bases). CDR1 and CDR2 (germline): LNHDA, SQIVND (reference sequence). The CDR3 loop spans 14 amino acids. The V and J ends lost 3 bases and 4 bases respectively, with 10 bases between them. The chain's CDR3 is CASSIVSGNQPQHF. The CDR3 nucleotides are TGTGCCAGTAGTATTGTGTCAGGGAATCAGCCCCAGCATTTT.

J is TRBJ2-3 and V is TRBV2, with 8 bases that match TRBD2. V gave up 6 bases and J gave up 1 base; unmatched junction bases: 9. Germline loops: CDR1 SNHLY, CDR2 FYNNEI. The CDR3 consists of 16 residues. CDR3 sequence reads: CASRDWASGRTDTQYF. In nucleotides, the CDR3 is TGTGCCAGCAGGGACTGGGCTAGCGGGCGCACAGATACGCAGTATTTT. The full variable domain, completed using reference TRBV2 and TRBJ2-3, is EPEVTQTPSHQVTQMGQEVILRCVPISNHLYFYWYRQILGQKVEFLVSFYNNEISEKSEIFDDQFSVERPDGSNFTLKIRSTKLEDSAMYFCASRDWASGRTDTQYFGPGTRLTVL.

V and J are TRBV19 and TRBJ2-2; 10 nucleotides align to TRBD2. Trimming took 5 bases from V and 0 from J; bases not matched to a gene: 3. The CDR3 runs to 16 residues. Per germline, CDR1 LNHDA and CDR2 SQIVND (reference sequence). As DNA, the CDR3 is TGTGCCAGTAGTCCAAGCGGGAGGGCGAACACCGGGGAGCTGTTTTTT. It yields the protein CASSPSGRANTGELFF.

The chain is built from TRBV27 and TRBJ2-1, with 7 bases identical to TRBD2. This CDR3 has 15 residues. The V gene's germline CDR1 is MNHEY and CDR2 SMNVEV (reference sequence). After removal of 5 bases from V and 1 base from J, the junction contained 5 bases not matched to a gene. CDR3 sequence: CASSPSSGSYNEQFF. The CDR3, as DNA: TGTGCCAGCAGTCCATCTAGCGGATCCTACAATGAGCAGTTCTTC.

The chain has TRBV6-5 and TRBJ2-3; D perhaps matches TRBD1 (5 bases). V lost 2 bases and J lost 0, with 12 bases in between. This CDR3 is built from 16 residues. Germline V gives CDR1 MNHEY, CDR2 SVGAGI. The CDR3, as DNA: TGTGCCAGCAGTTACGTAGGGGATTTTAGCACAGATACGCAGTATTTT. It yields the protein CASSYVGDFSTDTQYF.

The chain uses TRBV7-2 and TRBJ2-7, with 8 bases matching TRBD1. J gave up 7 bases and V 4 bases, and 6 bases lay outside the gene matches. Looked up from germline, CDR1 is SGHTA and CDR2 is FQGNSA. The CDR3 is 13 residues long. The CDR3: CASSSQGALEQYF. In nucleotides, the CDR3 is TGTGCCAGCAGCTCCCAGGGGGCGCTTGAGCAGTACTTC.

The V and J genes are TRBV7-9 and TRBJ1-4; tentative D call: TRBD1 (6 bases). The CDR3 spans 16 residues. Trimming shortened V by 0 bases and J by 6 bases, and 14 bases separated the two germline ends. The germline V gene encodes CDR1 SEHNR and CDR2 FQNEAQ (reference sequence). The CDR3 reads CASSLAEFKGDEKLFF. The CDR3 DNA is TGTGCCAGCAGCTTAGCCGAGTTTAAGGGGGATGAAAAACTGTTTTTT.